Each of the 32 T cell receptor beta chains below was sequenced from the same sample in a study of cytotoxic CD8 clonotypes in ibrutinib-treated CLL. TCRdb's copy holds only in-frame clones and misses some; the assay was immunoSEQ multiplex PCR. This table holds around 330,000 clones, approximately 67% found once. The starting material was PBMCs, obtained after 36 months of ibrutinib treatment. These receptors all stem from a human donor with chronic lymphocytic leukemia.

The chain has TRBV28 and TRBJ1-2, with 7 bases that match TRBD1. Losses at the gene ends were 4 bases for V and 2 bases for J; bases not matched to a gene: 7. Germline CDR1 MDHEN, CDR2 SYDVKM. There are 15 residues in the CDR3. In DNA, the CDR3 is TGTGCCAGCAGTTCAACTACGACAGGGAACTATGGCTACACCTTC. Encoded protein: CASSSTTTGNYGYTF.

This chain links TRBV7-9 with TRBJ2-5, with 7 bases lining up with TRBD2. The CDR3 length is 17 residues. The V segment lost 2 bases and the J segment 1 base; nucleotides outside the gene matches: 10. Germline V gives CDR1 SEHNR, CDR2 FQNEAQ (reference sequence). The DNA for the CDR3 is TGTGCCAGCAGCTTAATCCTGACTCCGGGGGGCCAAGAGACCCAGTACTTC. It codes for CASSLILTPGGQETQYF.

The rearrangement joins TRBV2 to TRBJ2-5; D is tentatively TRBD1 or TRBD2 (5 bases each). The germline V gene encodes CDR1 SNHLY and CDR2 FYNNEI. The CDR3 runs to 14 residues. The CDR3 region has the DNA TGTGGCGCAATCGGGGATCGGGACCGGGAGACCCAGTACTTC. Protein product: CGAIGDRDRETQYF.

This clone was counted only a few times. This sequence joins TRBV10-3 and TRBJ1-3; TRBD1 aligns across 7 bases. Germline values: CDR1 ENHRY, CDR2 SYGVKD. The V and J ends lost 6 bases and 0 bases, in that order; junction bases with no gene match: 2. The length of the CDR3 is 14 residues. The chain's CDR3 is CAISGTVSGNTIYF. Written as DNA, the CDR3 is TGTGCCATCAGCGGGACAGTCTCTGGAAACACCATATATTTT.

The gene calls are TRBV19 and TRBJ2-2, with D unclear. CDR3 length: 13 residues. From germline, CDR1 is LNHDA and CDR2 SQIVND (reference sequence). V dropped 0 bases and J dropped 5 bases, with 4 bases sitting between them. This CDR3 reads CASSIEGTGELFF. The CDR3 nucleotides are TGTGCCAGTAGTATAGAGGGGACCGGGGAGCTGTTTTTT.

This clone was seen many times. The chain couples TRBV7-9 to TRBJ2-7; D could derive from TRBD1 or TRBD2 (6 bases each). This CDR3 region has 16 residues. The V and J ends lost 5 bases and 0 bases respectively, with 17 bases between them. Per germline, CDR1 SEHNR and CDR2 FQNEAQ (reference sequence). The CDR3 DNA reads TGTGCCAGCAGCGTGGGGGCGGGGTTTAGCTCCTACGAGCAGTACTTC. Translation: CASSVGAGFSSYEQYF.

A few counts support this clone. The V gene is TRBV7-6, the J gene TRBJ2-7; possibly TRBD2 for D (6 bases). Trimming shortened V by 7 bases and J by 2 bases, and 15 bases separated the two germline ends. CDR1 and CDR2 from the germline V gene are SGHVS and FNYEAQ. This CDR3 comprises 14 residues. The DNA of the CDR3 is TGTGCCAGCACTCGGGGTAGCGGCACCTACGAGCAGTACTTC. As protein: CASTRGSGTYEQYF.

The chain joins TRBV7-6 to TRBJ2-5, with a possible D match to TRBD1 (5 bases). The V end lost 5 bases, the J end lost 3 bases, and 13 bases lay between the germline ends. CDR3 length equals 14 residues. Germline CDR1 SGHVS, CDR2 FNYEAQ. Here the CDR3 DNA reads TGTGCCAGCAGCACGAAATTAGGGGAAGAGACCCAGTACTTC. Translating gives CASSTKLGEETQYF. Based on the CDR3 plus reference TRBV7-6 and TRBJ2-5, the full variable domain is GAGVSQSPRYKVTKRGQDVALRCDPISGHVSLYWYRQALGQGPEFLTYFNYEAQQDKSGLPNDRFSAERPEGSISTLTIQRTEQRDSAMYRCASSTKLGEETQYFGPGTRLLVL.

The CDR3 sequence is CASSAGTTYQPQHF. CDR3 nucleotides: TGTGCCAGCAGCGCCGGGACAACTTATCAGCCCCAGCATTTT. The chain has TRBV6-5 and TRBJ1-5; D may be TRBD1 (6 bases). This CDR3 spans 14 amino acids. The germline gives CDR1 MNHEY, CDR2 SVGAGI. The germline V and J ends were trimmed by 6 bases and 5 bases, with 14 bases remaining between them.

Only one count was recorded for this clone. The rearrangement joins TRBV27 to TRBJ2-4, with D unclear. V was shortened by 3 bases and J by 7 bases, with 13 bases between the two germline ends. Germline assignment: CDR1 MNHEY and CDR2 SMNVEV (reference sequence). The CDR3 sequence is 14 residues long. The CDR3 loop reads CASSFSSWRNIQYF. The DNA for the CDR3 is TGTGCCAGCAGTTTCTCGTCGTGGCGGAACATTCAGTACTTC.

V usage is TRBV5-1 and J usage is TRBJ1-2; D might be TRBD1 (6 bases). Trimming removed 4 bases from V and 7 bases from J, with 17 bases in between. Looked up from germline, CDR1 is SGHRS and CDR2 is YFSETQ. This CDR3 comprises 14 residues. The chain's CDR3 is CASSPPTGLSGYTF. The CDR3 region has the DNA TGCGCCAGCAGCCCCCCTACAGGGTTGAGTGGCTACACCTTC.

The chain has TRBV10-2 and TRBJ2-3; no definite D call. The CDR3 is made up of 12 amino acids. From germline, CDR1 is WSHSY and CDR2 SAAADI. The germline V and J ends were trimmed by 6 bases and 2 bases, with 6 bases remaining between them. CDR3 DNA sequence: TGCGCCAGCAGGTTACACACAGATACGCAGTATTTT. Residues: CASRLHTDTQYF.

The chain employs TRBV18 and TRBJ1-4, with D unresolved. V was pared by 1 base and J by 0 bases, with 9 bases between. CDR1 is KGHSH and CDR2 is LQKENI in the germline V gene. This CDR3 is 16 amino acids long. This CDR3 is CASSPHQVATNEKLFF. CDR3 DNA sequence: TGTGCCAGCTCACCACATCAGGTTGCAACTAATGAAAAACTGTTTTTT.

This clone has just one count. The chain is built from TRBV4-1 and TRBJ2-1, with D perhaps TRBD2 (6 bases). Trimming removed 0 bases at V and 1 base at J, with 16 bases between. Per germline, CDR1 MGHRA and CDR2 YSYEKL. This CDR3 has 18 residues. CDR3 sequence (DNA): TGCGCCAGCAGCCAAGAGGGGACCCCGGGGAGGTCCTACAATGAGCAGTTCTTC. This sequence encodes CASSQEGTPGRSYNEQFF.

The chain has TRBV19 and TRBJ2-5; D is unresolved. The CDR3 is made up of 13 amino acids. Germline values: CDR1 LNHDA, CDR2 SQIVND (reference sequence). The germline V and J ends were trimmed by 9 bases and 0 bases, with 11 bases remaining between them. The CDR3 DNA reads TGTGCCAGCAAAGACGGAAACCAAGAGACCCAGTACTTC. Protein sequence: CASKDGNQETQYF.

The chain is built from TRBV7-6 and TRBJ1-2, with 10 nucleotides matching TRBD1. Per the germline V gene, CDR1 is SGHVS and CDR2 is FNYEAQ. The junction had 14 bases not matched to a gene; V was cut back by 1 base and J by 0 bases. CDR3 size: 20 residues. The CDR3 DNA follows: TGTGCCAGCAGCTTAGAGGCGGGGACAGGGGTTGGGAACTCTAACTATGGCTACACCTTC. Protein product: CASSLEAGTGVGNSNYGYTF. Combining the CDR3 with reference TRBV7-6 and TRBJ1-2 gives the whole variable domain GAGVSQSPRYKVTKRGQDVALRCDPISGHVSLYWYRQALGQGPEFLTYFNYEAQQDKSGLPNDRFSAERPEGSISTLTIQRTEQRDSAMYRCASSLEAGTGVGNSNYGYTFGSGTRLTVV.

V gene TRBV5-1 combines with J gene TRBJ2-1; TRBD2 matches at 11 bases. The germline V gene encodes CDR1 SGHRS and CDR2 YFSETQ. CDR3 size: 15 residues. J lost 6 bases, V lost 4 bases, and 6 bases had no gene match. CDR3 residues: CASSRVAGGPNEQFF. The CDR3 nucleotides are TGCGCCAGCAGCAGGGTAGCGGGAGGGCCCAATGAGCAGTTCTTC. The whole variable domain, remainder taken from reference TRBV5-1 and TRBJ2-1, is KAGVTQTPRYLIKTRGQQVTLSCSPISGHRSVSWYQQTPGQGLQFLFEYFSETQRNKGNFPGRFSGRQFSNSRSEMNVSTLELGDSALYLCASSRVAGGPNEQFFGPGTRLTVL.

CDR3 in DNA: TGTGCCAGCAGTTCCGGGACAGGGGACCTCGGGGAGCTGTTTTTT. This translates into CASSSGTGDLGELFF. The V gene is TRBV2, the J gene TRBJ2-2; 10 bases fit TRBD1. Germline lookup yields CDR1 SNHLY and CDR2 FYNNEI. V gave up 5 bases and J gave up 7 bases; unmatched junction bases: 7. The CDR3 spans 15 residues.

The chain has TRBV28 and TRBJ2-3; TRBD2 matches at 13 bases. Trimming took 4 bases from V and 5 from J; bases not matched to a gene: 9. Per the germline V gene, CDR1 is MDHEN and CDR2 is SYDVKM. CDR3 size: 17 residues. As DNA, the CDR3 is TGTGCCAGCAGTTGGGGAACTAGCGGGAGGGCGAAAGATACGCAGTATTTT. It encodes CASSWGTSGRAKDTQYF.

The chain has TRBV10-3 and TRBJ2-1; 10 bases match TRBD2. This CDR3 has 17 amino acids. V dropped 6 bases and J dropped 1; count of bases not matched to a gene: 9. The germline V gene encodes CDR1 ENHRY and CDR2 SYGVKD. CDR3 bases: TGTGCCATCAGGAATAGCGGGGGGATCCCGTCCTACAATGAGCAGTTCTTC. Translating it yields CAIRNSGGIPSYNEQFF.

This rearrangement joins TRBV6-5 to TRBJ2-4, with a weak D call TRBD1 (6 bases). The V gene lost 6 bases and the J gene lost 8 bases, with 20 bases spanning the gap. CDR1 and CDR2 from the germline V gene are MNHEY and SVGAGI. CDR3 size: 15 residues. The CDR3 here is CASSQGHPSLDIQYF. The CDR3 DNA reads TGTGCCAGCAGCCAGGGGCACCCAAGTTTGGACATTCAGTACTTC.

The chain carries TRBV5-1 and TRBJ2-7, with 8 bases lining up with TRBD1. CDR3 length equals 14 residues. With V trimmed by 5 bases and J by 1 base, 5 bases remained unmatched. Germline CDR1 reads SGHRS; CDR2 reads YFSETQ. The CDR3 DNA follows: TGCGCCAGCAGTGACAGGGGAGGTTCCTACGAGCAGTACTTC. It translates to CASSDRGGSYEQYF. The variable domain in full, completed from reference TRBV5-1 and TRBJ2-7, reads KAGVTQTPRYLIKTRGQQVTLSCSPISGHRSVSWYQQTPGQGLQFLFEYFSETQRNKGNFPGRFSGRQFSNSRSEMNVSTLELGDSALYLCASSDRGGSYEQYFGPGTRLTVT.

The rearrangement joins TRBV9 to TRBJ2-1; 8 bases map to TRBD2. Germline V gives CDR1 SGDLS, CDR2 YYNGEE. This CDR3 comprises 15 residues. J lost 7 bases, V lost 0 bases, and 6 bases had no gene match. The CDR3 DNA reads as TGTGCCAGCAGCGTAGTGAGCGGGAGTGGTAATGAGCAGTTCTTC. The encoded protein is CASSVVSGSGNEQFF.

The CDR3 nucleotides read TGTGCCAGCAGTTACGACAGGGGTGGCTACACCTTC. Translating it yields CASSYDRGGYTF. The chain has TRBV27 and TRBJ1-2, with TRBD1 matching 8 bases. The CDR3 contains 12 residues. With 4 bases clipped from V and 7 bases from J, the junction kept 2 bases outside the gene matches. Germline assignment: CDR1 MNHEY and CDR2 SMNVEV (reference sequence).

The chain joins TRBV7-7 to TRBJ2-2, with TRBD2 matching 7 bases. CDR1 SSHAT and CDR2 FNYEAQ come from the germline V gene (reference sequence). J was trimmed by 6 bases and V by 8 bases; bases with no gene match: 6. CDR3 size: 13 residues. CDR3 in amino acids: CASSAGAAGELFF. CDR3 in DNA: TGTGCCAGCTCGGCGGGAGCAGCCGGGGAGCTGTTTTTT.

The genes are TRBV7-7 and TRBJ2-3; a possible D gene is TRBD2 (7 bases). CDR3 length equals 15 residues. The germline V gene encodes CDR1 SSHAT and CDR2 FNYEAQ (reference sequence). V was pared by 5 bases and J by 5 bases, with 17 bases between. CDR3 DNA: TGTGCCAGCAGCGCCTCAGGGGTAGCGGGAGATACGCAGTATTTT. This codes for CASSASGVAGDTQYF.

Only a few counts were recorded for this clone. The chain has TRBV27 and TRBJ1-2; 7 bases are a match to TRBD1. V was pared by 6 bases and J by 7 bases, with 5 bases of the junction left unmatched. Germline CDR1 and CDR2: MNHEY and SMNVEV (reference sequence). The CDR3 has 12 residues. CDR3 coding DNA: TGTGCCAGCAGGACAGGGTTTGGTGGCTACACCTTC. Protein sequence: CASRTGFGGYTF.

The chain links TRBV18 to TRBJ2-7; 8 nucleotides match TRBD1. V lost 3 bases, J lost 5 bases, and 6 bases stayed unmatched. This CDR3 contains 14 residues. The germline V gene has CDR1 KGHSH and CDR2 LQKENI. The CDR3 region is CASSPGQEVNEQYF. CDR3 nucleotide sequence: TGTGCCAGCTCACCGGGACAGGAAGTGAACGAGCAGTACTTC.

The rearrangement uses TRBV7-6 and TRBJ1-2; TRBD1 is a possible D gene (5 bases). Between the trimmed V and J ends, which lost 5 bases and 8 bases, there was a span of 15 bases. This CDR3 is built from 13 residues. Germline CDR1 is SGHVS and CDR2 is FNYEAQ. The CDR3 DNA reads as TGTGCCAGCAGCAACCAGGGTTATCGGGGCTACACCTTC. This gives the protein CASSNQGYRGYTF.

V and J are TRBV6-5 and TRBJ2-2; 7 bases are a match to TRBD2. With V trimmed by 2 bases and J by 6 bases, 6 bases remained unmatched. This CDR3 has 15 residues. CDR1 MNHEY and CDR2 SVGAGI come from the germline V gene. This chain's CDR3 is CASSYESGIAGELFF. The DNA of the CDR3 is TGTGCCAGCAGTTACGAAAGCGGGATCGCCGGGGAGCTGTTTTTT.

V gene TRBV29-1 combines with J gene TRBJ2-3, with D tentatively TRBD2 (7 bases). CDR1 is SQVTM and CDR2 is ANQGSEA in the germline V gene. The CDR3 runs to 14 residues. Trimming left V 2 bases short and J 3 bases short, with 12 bases between. CDR3 nucleotide sequence: TGCAGCGTTGAATCGGGGGGCGGTACAGATACGCAGTATTTT. Protein: CSVESGGGTDTQYF.

The chain carries TRBV10-3 and TRBJ2-7; TRBD2 might be the D (6 bases). This CDR3 is built from 14 residues. Germline CDR1 reads ENHRY; CDR2 reads SYGVKD. Between the trimmed V and J ends, which lost 4 bases and 3 bases, there was a span of 13 bases. CDR3 protein: CAISGPGLIYEQYF. CDR3 DNA sequence: TGTGCCATCAGTGGACCGGGACTGATCTACGAGCAGTACTTC.